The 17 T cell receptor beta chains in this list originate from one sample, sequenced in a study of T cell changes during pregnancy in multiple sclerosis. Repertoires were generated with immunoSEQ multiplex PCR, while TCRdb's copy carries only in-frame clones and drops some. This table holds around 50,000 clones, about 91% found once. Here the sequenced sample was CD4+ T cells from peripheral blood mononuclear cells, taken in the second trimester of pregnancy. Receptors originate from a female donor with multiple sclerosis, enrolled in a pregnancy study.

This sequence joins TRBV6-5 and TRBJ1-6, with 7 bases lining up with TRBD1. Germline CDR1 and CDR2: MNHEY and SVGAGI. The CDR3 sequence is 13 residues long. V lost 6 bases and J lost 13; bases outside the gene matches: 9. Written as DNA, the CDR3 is TGTGCCAGCAGCTCAGAGACAGGGAGGCCCCTCCACTTT. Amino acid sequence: CASSSETGRPLHF.

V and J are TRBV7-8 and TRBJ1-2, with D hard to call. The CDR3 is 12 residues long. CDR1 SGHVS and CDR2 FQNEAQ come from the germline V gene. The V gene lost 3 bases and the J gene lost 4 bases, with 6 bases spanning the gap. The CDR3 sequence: CASSLSLYGYTF. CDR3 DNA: TGTGCCAGCAGCTTGTCTCTCTATGGCTACACCTTC. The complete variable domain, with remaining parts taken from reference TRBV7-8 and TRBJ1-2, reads GAGVSQSPRYKVAKRGQDVALRCDPISGHVSLFWYQQALGQGPEFLTYFQNEAQLDKSGLPSDRFFAERPEGSVSTLKIQRTQQEDSAVYLCASSLSLYGYTFGSGTRLTVV.

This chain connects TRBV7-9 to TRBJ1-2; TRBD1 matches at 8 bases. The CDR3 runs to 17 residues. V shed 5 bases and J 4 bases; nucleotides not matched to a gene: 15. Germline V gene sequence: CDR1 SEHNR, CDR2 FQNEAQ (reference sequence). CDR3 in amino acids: CASSPTGQAPLGYGYTF. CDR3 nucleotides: TGTGCCAGCAGCCCAACGGGACAGGCTCCCCTCGGCTATGGCTACACCTTC. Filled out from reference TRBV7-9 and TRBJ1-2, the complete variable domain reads DTGVSQNPRHKITKRGQNVTFRCDPISEHNRLYWYRQTLGQGPEFLTYFQNEAQLEKSRLLSDRFSAERPKGSFSTLEIQRTEQGDSAMYLCASSPTGQAPLGYGYTFGSGTRLTVV.

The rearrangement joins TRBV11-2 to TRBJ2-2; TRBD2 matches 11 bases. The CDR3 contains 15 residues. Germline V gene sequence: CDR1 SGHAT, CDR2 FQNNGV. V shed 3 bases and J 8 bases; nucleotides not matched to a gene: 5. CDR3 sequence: CASSLDRLAGGELFF. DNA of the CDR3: TGTGCCAGCAGCTTGGATAGACTAGCGGGAGGGGAGCTGTTTTTT.

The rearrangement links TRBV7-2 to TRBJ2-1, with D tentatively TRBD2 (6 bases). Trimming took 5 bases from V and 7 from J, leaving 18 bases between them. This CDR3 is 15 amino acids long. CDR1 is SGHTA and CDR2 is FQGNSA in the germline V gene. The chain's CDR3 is CASSQDLAAGNEQFF. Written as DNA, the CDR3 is TGTGCCAGCAGCCAGGATTTAGCGGCCGGGAATGAGCAGTTCTTC.

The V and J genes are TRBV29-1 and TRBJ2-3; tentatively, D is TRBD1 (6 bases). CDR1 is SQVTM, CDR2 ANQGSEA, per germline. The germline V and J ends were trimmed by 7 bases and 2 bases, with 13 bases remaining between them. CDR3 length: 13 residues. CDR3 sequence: CSAGHHLTDTQYF. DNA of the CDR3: TGCAGCGCGGGACACCATCTCACAGATACGCAGTATTTT.

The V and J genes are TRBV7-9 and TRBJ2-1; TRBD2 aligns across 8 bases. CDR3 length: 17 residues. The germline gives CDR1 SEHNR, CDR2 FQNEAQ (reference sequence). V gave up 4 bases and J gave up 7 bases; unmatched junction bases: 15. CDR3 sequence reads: CASSSRGGLAGLNEQFF. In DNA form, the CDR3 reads TGTGCCAGCAGCTCCCGGGGAGGGCTAGCGGGTTTGAATGAGCAGTTCTTC. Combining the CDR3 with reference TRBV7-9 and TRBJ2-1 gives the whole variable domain DTGVSQNPRHKITKRGQNVTFRCDPISEHNRLYWYRQTLGQGPEFLTYFQNEAQLEKSRLLSDRFSAERPKGSFSTLEIQRTEQGDSAMYLCASSSRGGLAGLNEQFFGPGTRLTVL.

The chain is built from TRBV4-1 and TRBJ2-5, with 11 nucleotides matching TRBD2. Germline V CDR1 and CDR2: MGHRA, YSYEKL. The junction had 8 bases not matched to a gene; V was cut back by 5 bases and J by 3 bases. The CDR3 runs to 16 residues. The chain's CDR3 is CASSRGHSGGEETQYF. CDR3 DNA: TGCGCCAGCAGCAGAGGGCATAGCGGGGGGGAAGAGACCCAGTACTTC.

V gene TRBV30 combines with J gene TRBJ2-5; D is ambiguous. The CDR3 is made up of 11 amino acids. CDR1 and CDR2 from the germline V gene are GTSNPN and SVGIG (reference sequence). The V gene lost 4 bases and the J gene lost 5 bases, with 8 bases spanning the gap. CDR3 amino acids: CAWTGRETQYF. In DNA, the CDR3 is TGTGCCTGGACAGGTCGGGAGACCCAGTACTTC.

The CDR3 DNA reads as TGTGCCAGCAGTGTCACAGTTAGCTCCTACGAGCAGTACTTC. This translates into CASSVTVSSYEQYF. This rearrangement joins TRBV27 to TRBJ2-7; D is ambiguous. Germline V gives CDR1 MNHEY, CDR2 SMNVEV (reference sequence). CDR3 length: 14 residues. With 5 bases removed from V and 0 bases from J, the gap between germline ends came to 11 bases.

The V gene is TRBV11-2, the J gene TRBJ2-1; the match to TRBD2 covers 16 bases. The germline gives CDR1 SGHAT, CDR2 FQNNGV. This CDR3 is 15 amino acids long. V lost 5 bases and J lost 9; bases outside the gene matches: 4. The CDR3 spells CASSAGTSGRVEQFF. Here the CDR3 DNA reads TGTGCCAGCAGCGCGGGGACTAGCGGGAGGGTTGAGCAGTTCTTC.

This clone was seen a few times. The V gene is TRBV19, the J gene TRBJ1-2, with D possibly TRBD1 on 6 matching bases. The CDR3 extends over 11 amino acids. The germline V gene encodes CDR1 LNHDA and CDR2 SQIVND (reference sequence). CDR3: CASPGTSDYTF. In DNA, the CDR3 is TGTGCAAGTCCCGGGACATCGGACTACACCTTC. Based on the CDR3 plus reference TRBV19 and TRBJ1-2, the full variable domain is DGGITQSPKYLFRKEGQNVTLSCEQNLNHDAMYWYRQDPGQGLRLIYYSQIVNDFQKGDIAEGYSVSREKKESFPLTVTSAQKNPTAFYLCASPGTSDYTFGSGTRLTVV.

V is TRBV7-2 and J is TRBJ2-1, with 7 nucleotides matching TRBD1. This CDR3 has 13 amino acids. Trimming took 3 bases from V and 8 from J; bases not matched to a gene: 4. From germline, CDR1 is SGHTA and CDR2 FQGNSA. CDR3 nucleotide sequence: TGTGCCAGCAGCTTCGACAGGGCCGATGAGCAGTTCTTC. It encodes CASSFDRADEQFF. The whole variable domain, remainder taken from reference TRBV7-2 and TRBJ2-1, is GAGVSQSPSNKVTEKGKDVELRCDPISGHTALYWYRQSLGQGLEFLIYFQGNSAPDKSGLPSDRFSAERTGGSVSTLTIQRTQQEDSAVYLCASSFDRADEQFFGPGTRLTVL.

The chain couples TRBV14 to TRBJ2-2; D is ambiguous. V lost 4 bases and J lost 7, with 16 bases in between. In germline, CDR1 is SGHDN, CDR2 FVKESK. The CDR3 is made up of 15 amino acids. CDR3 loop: CASSRALTMVGELFF. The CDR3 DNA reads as TGTGCCAGCAGCCGGGCGCTGACGATGGTCGGGGAGCTGTTTTTT.

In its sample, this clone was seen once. CDR3 DNA: TGTGCCAGCAGTAACAGACCTTACGACTACAATGAGCAGTTCTTC. Translated: CASSNRPYDYNEQFF. The V gene is TRBV27, the J gene TRBJ2-1; no clear D. The ends were cut back, 5 bases at V and 3 bases at J, with 14 bases in the middle. This CDR3 has 15 amino acids. The germline V gene has CDR1 MNHEY and CDR2 SMNVEV (reference sequence).

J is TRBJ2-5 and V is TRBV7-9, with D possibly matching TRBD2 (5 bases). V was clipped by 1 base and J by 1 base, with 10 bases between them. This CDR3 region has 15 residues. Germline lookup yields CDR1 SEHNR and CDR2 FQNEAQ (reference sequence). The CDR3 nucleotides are TGTGCCAGCAGCTTAGGTGGGAGTCCCCAAGAGACCCAGTACTTC. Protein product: CASSLGGSPQETQYF.

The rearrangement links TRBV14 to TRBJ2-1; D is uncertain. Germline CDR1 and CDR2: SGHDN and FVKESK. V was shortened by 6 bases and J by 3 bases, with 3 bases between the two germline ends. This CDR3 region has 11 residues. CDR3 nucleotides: TGTGCCAGCAGTCTCTACAATGAGCAGTTCTTC. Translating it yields CASSLYNEQFF.